The rows below give T cell receptor beta chains drawn from one sample of a study of cytomegalovirus exposure and HLA in healthy donors. Only in-frame clones appear in the TCRdb table, and some are missing; sequencing was by immunoSEQ multiplex PCR. The top ten clones hold approximately 4.5% of a sample with approximately 77,000 clones, around 79% of them seen once. Material: PBMCs. The receptors come from a man aged 35-49 years in good health and CMV-seronegative. Both conserved end residues are part of each CDR3. Fields, in order: D gene, J gene, V gene, CDR3 length, clone size, CDR3 protein, CDR3 DNA. A D gene is named only where the DNA matches it firmly. Clone size, where shown, is once, few, many, or a class for clones that have expanded.

D: TRBD1
J: TRBJ1-1
V: TRBV5-1
length: 15
size: few
CDR3: CASSFAGTVNTEAFF
DNA: TGCGCCAGCAGCTTCGCCGGGACAGTGAACACTGAAGCTTTCTTT

D: NA
J: TRBJ2-7
V: TRBV5-8
length: 13
size: NA
CDR3: CASSLDPSYEQYF
DNA: TGTGCCAGCAGCTTGGACCCTAGCTACGAGCAGTACTTC

D: TRBD1
J: TRBJ2-3
V: TRBV28
length: 17
size: once
CDR3: CASSLSRQGAKTDTQYF
DNA: TGTGCCAGCAGTTTATCTCGACAGGGGGCTAAAACCGATACGCAGTATTTT

D: TRBD1
J: TRBJ2-7
V: TRBV5-1
length: 16
size: NA
CDR3: CASSPTDRDRDREQYF
DNA: TGCGCCAGCAGCCCTACTGACCGGGACAGAGATCGGGAGCAGTACTTC

D: NA
J: TRBJ2-3
V: TRBV6-5
length: 15
size: NA
CDR3: CASSSRPLSTDTQYF
DNA: TGTGCCAGCAGTTCTAGGCCCCTTAGCACAGATACGCAGTATTTT

D: TRBD1
J: TRBJ2-7
V: TRBV28
length: 14
size: few
CDR3: CASLKRGRGYEQYF
DNA: TGTGCCAGCCTTAAAAGGGGGCGAGGCTACGAGCAGTACTTC

D: NA
J: TRBJ2-7
V: TRBV15
length: 15
size: NA
CDR3: CATSRDPDGTYEQYF
DNA: TGTGCCACCAGCAGAGATCCGGACGGGACCTACGAGCAGTACTTC

D: NA
J: TRBJ1-1
V: TRBV28
length: 12
size: NA
CDR3: CASSLTGTEAFF
DNA: TGTGCCAGCAGTTTAACCGGGACTGAAGCTTTCTTT

D: NA
J: TRBJ2-7
V: TRBV19
length: 13
size: NA
CDR3: CASSSRQPYEQYF
DNA: TGTGCCAGTAGTAGCAGACAGCCCTACGAGCAGTACTTC

D: NA
J: TRBJ1-5
V: TRBV28
length: 15
size: NA
CDR3: CASSQGQYSNQPQHF
DNA: TGTGCCAGCAGTCAAGGACAGTATAGCAATCAGCCCCAGCATTTT

D: NA
J: TRBJ1-5
V: TRBV6-6
length: 13
size: NA
CDR3: CASRRREDQPQHF
DNA: TGTGCCAGCAGGCGGAGGGAGGATCAGCCCCAGCATTTT

D: NA
J: TRBJ1-1
V: TRBV27
length: 15
size: NA
CDR3: CASSLAGQMNTEAFF
DNA: TGTGCCAGCAGTTTAGCAGGACAAATGAACACTGAAGCTTTCTTT

D: NA
J: TRBJ1-1
V: TRBV30
length: 13
size: NA
CDR3: CAWSERSNTEAFF
DNA: TGTGCCTGGAGTGAACGGTCGAACACTGAAGCTTTCTTT

D: TRBD1
J: TRBJ1-1
V: TRBV27
length: 18
size: NA
CDR3: CASSLVSRGPRLNTEAFF
DNA: TGTGCCAGCAGTTTAGTGAGCAGGGGGCCAAGATTGAACACTGAAGCTTTCTTT

D: NA
J: TRBJ2-1
V: TRBV7-6
length: 13
size: NA
CDR3: CASSPPGDNEQFF
DNA: TGTGCCAGCAGTCCCCCCGGGGACAATGAGCAGTTCTTC

D: TRBD2
J: TRBJ2-1
V: TRBV30
length: 15
size: NA
CDR3: CAWNILAGEGNEQFF
DNA: TGTGCCTGGAATATACTAGCGGGAGAAGGCAATGAGCAGTTCTTC

D: NA
J: TRBJ2-7
V: TRBV28
length: 14
size: NA
CDR3: CASRIRLSSYEQYF
DNA: TGTGCCAGCCGAATCAGACTGAGCTCCTACGAGCAGTACTTC

D: TRBD1
J: TRBJ2-1
V: TRBV28
length: 16
size: NA
CDR3: CASSLIGTGVVDEQFF
DNA: TGTGCCAGCAGTTTAATTGGGACAGGGGTGGTGGATGAGCAGTTCTTC

D: TRBD1
J: TRBJ2-7
V: TRBV5-1
length: 14
size: NA
CDR3: CASSPGTGIYEQYF
DNA: TGCGCCAGCAGCCCCGGGACAGGGATCTACGAGCAGTACTTC

D: TRBD2
J: TRBJ2-1
V: TRBV7-8
length: 19
size: NA
CDR3: CASSLVPGLAGGTYNEQFF
DNA: TGTGCCAGCAGCTTAGTCCCGGGACTAGCGGGAGGGACCTACAATGAGCAGTTCTTC

D: TRBD2
J: TRBJ2-7
V: TRBV5-1
length: 15
size: NA
CDR3: CASSLAGTSSYEQYF
DNA: TGCGCCAGCAGCTTGGCCGGGACTAGCAGCTACGAGCAGTACTTC

D: NA
J: TRBJ2-5
V: TRBV2
length: 14
size: NA
CDR3: CASSDGQSQETQYF
DNA: TGTGCCAGCAGTGATGGGCAGTCCCAAGAGACCCAGTACTTC

D: TRBD1
J: TRBJ2-2
V: TRBV2
length: 14
size: once
CDR3: CASSVTGKPGELFF
DNA: TGTGCCAGCAGTGTGACAGGGAAACCCGGGGAGCTGTTTTTT

D: NA
J: TRBJ2-1
V: TRBV7-9
length: 14
size: NA
CDR3: CASSGLSSYNEQFF
DNA: TGTGCCAGCAGCGGGCTAAGCTCCTACAATGAGCAGTTCTTC

D: NA
J: TRBJ1-3
V: TRBV4-2
length: 12
size: few
CDR3: CASSPQGNTIYF
DNA: TGTGCCAGCAGCCCCCAGGGAAACACCATATATTTT

D: TRBD1
J: TRBJ2-7
V: TRBV18
length: 15
size: NA
CDR3: CASSGGTGKLNEQYF
DNA: TGTGCCAGCTCAGGCGGGACAGGGAAACTCAACGAGCAGTACTTC

D: NA
J: TRBJ1-2
V: TRBV7-6
length: 14
size: NA
CDR3: CASSLETSGGGYTF
DNA: TGTGCCAGCAGCTTAGAAACAAGCGGCGGCGGCTACACCTTC

D: TRBD1
J: TRBJ2-7
V: TRBV14
length: 15
size: NA
CDR3: CASSQGDRVFDEQYF
DNA: TGTGCCAGCAGCCAAGGAGACAGGGTGTTTGACGAGCAGTACTTC

D: NA
J: TRBJ2-3
V: TRBV6-5
length: 16
size: NA
CDR3: CASSYQPSESTDTQYF
DNA: TGTGCCAGCAGTTACCAGCCTAGCGAAAGCACAGATACGCAGTATTTT

D: TRBD1
J: TRBJ2-4
V: TRBV5-6
length: 14
size: NA
CDR3: CASTLQGTKNIQYF
DNA: TGTGCCAGCACCCTACAGGGGACCAAAAACATTCAGTACTTC

D: TRBD1
J: TRBJ1-1
V: TRBV28
length: 15
size: NA
CDR3: CASGRDREVNTEAFF
DNA: TGTGCCAGCGGGAGGGACAGGGAGGTGAACACTGAAGCTTTCTTT

D: NA
J: TRBJ2-1
V: TRBV30
length: 14
size: few
CDR3: CAWSTSAKSNEQFF
DNA: TGTGCCTGGAGCACGTCCGCTAAGTCAAATGAGCAGTTCTTC

D: TRBD2
J: TRBJ2-1
V: TRBV5-1
length: 14
size: NA
CDR3: CASSQYGLVDEQFF
DNA: TGCGCCAGCAGCCAATACGGACTAGTCGATGAGCAGTTCTTC

D: TRBD2
J: TRBJ2-2
V: TRBV7-7
length: 15
size: NA
CDR3: CASTPGTSGGGELFF
DNA: TGTGCTAGCACGCCTGGGACTAGCGGGGGCGGGGAGCTGTTTTTT

D: NA
J: TRBJ2-3
V: TRBV9
length: 13
size: NA
CDR3: CASSVGGTDTQYF
DNA: TGTGCCAGCAGCGTTGGAGGGACAGATACGCAGTATTTT

D: NA
J: TRBJ1-5
V: TRBV28
length: 16
size: NA
CDR3: CASSLVWSGSNQPQHF
DNA: TGTGCCAGCAGTTTAGTATGGTCGGGGAGCAATCAGCCCCAGCATTTT

D: TRBD1
J: TRBJ1-5
V: TRBV28
length: 15
size: NA
CDR3: CASGGDRDSNQPQHF
DNA: TGTGCCAGCGGCGGAGACAGGGATAGCAATCAGCCCCAGCATTTT

D: TRBD1
J: TRBJ1-5
V: TRBV15
length: 14
size: NA
CDR3: CATSRMGQGRAQHF
DNA: TGTGCCACCAGCAGAATGGGACAGGGGAGGGCCCAGCATTTT

D: NA
J: TRBJ2-7
V: TRBV7-6
length: 15
size: NA
CDR3: CASSLAGASYYEQYF
DNA: TGTGCCAGCAGCTTAGCGGGGGCCTCCTACTACGAGCAGTACTTC

D: TRBD1
J: TRBJ2-5
V: TRBV27
length: 15
size: NA
CDR3: CASSLGDSPSETQYF
DNA: TGTGCCAGCAGTTTGGGGGACAGCCCCTCCGAGACCCAGTACTTC

D: NA
J: TRBJ1-1
V: TRBV11-3
length: 11
size: NA
CDR3: CARKGDTEAFF
DNA: TGTGCCAGGAAGGGGGACACTGAAGCTTTCTTT

D: NA
J: TRBJ1-1
V: TRBV28
length: 13
size: few
CDR3: CASTDPPAREAFF
DNA: TGTGCCAGCACCGACCCACCGGCGCGGGAAGCTTTCTTT

D: TRBD2
J: TRBJ2-1
V: TRBV4-1
length: 14
size: NA
CDR3: CASSQERGGREQFF
DNA: TGCGCCAGCAGCCAAGAGCGGGGCGGGAGGGAGCAGTTCTTC

D: TRBD1
J: TRBJ1-3
V: TRBV7-9
length: 16
size: NA
CDR3: CASSSTGGISGNTIYF
DNA: TGTGCCAGCAGCTCGACAGGGGGGATCTCTGGAAACACCATATATTTT

D: TRBD1
J: TRBJ1-2
V: TRBV10-3
length: 12
size: NA
CDR3: CAIGDRGGGYTF
DNA: TGTGCCATCGGGGACAGGGGGGGCGGCTACACCTTC

D: NA
J: TRBJ1-3
V: TRBV21-1
length: 14
size: NA
CDR3: CASNSGAPGNTIYF
DNA: TGTGCCAGCAACTCAGGGGCGCCAGGAAACACCATATATTTT